The 3 T cell receptor beta chains presented below share a single source sample, sequenced in a study of Graves' ophthalmopathy and Graves' hyperthyroidism. RNA transcripts served as template for amplifying TCR beta CDR3 sequences. An initial RT-PCR round employing HTBI primers preceded a second-round multiplex PCR. TCRdb fed the multiplex PCR reads into MiXCR, producing one record per CDR3 protein. Among 200,000 to 250,000 distinct CDR3 sequences listed, around 42% were seen once. Sequences were obtained from peripheral blood. The receptors shown here come from an adult man with Graves' ophthalmopathy.

CDR3 DNA sequence: TGTGCCAGCAGCGTTCTAGGGGGGACAGGAGAGACCCAGTACTTC. It translates to CASSVLGGTGETQYF. This chain uses TRBV9 with TRBJ2-5; 8 bases map to TRBD1. Germline V gives CDR1 SGDLS, CDR2 YYNGEE. Germline trimming cut 2 bases from V and 4 bases from J; bases unmatched to any gene: 7. The CDR3 has 15 residues. Based on the CDR3 plus reference TRBV9 and TRBJ2-5, the full variable domain is DSGVTQTPKHLITATGQRVTLRCSPRSGDLSVYWYQQSLDQGLQFLIQYYNGEERAKGNILERFSAQQFPDLHSELNLSSLELGDSALYFCASSVLGGTGETQYFGPGTRLLVL.

This clonotype occurred many times. The rearrangement links TRBV7-2 to TRBJ1-1; D remains ambiguous. Germline CDR1 reads SGHTA; CDR2 reads FQGNSA. Trimming pared 9 bases from V and 3 bases from J, leaving 5 bases between. The CDR3 length is 10 residues. CDR3 residues: CASGHTEAFF. CDR3 nucleotides: TGTGCCAGTGGGCACACTGAAGCTTTCTTT.

The chain combines TRBV7-9 with TRBJ2-7, with a possible D match to TRBD1 (6 bases). Germline assignment: CDR1 SEHNR and CDR2 FQNEAQ (reference sequence). Trimming shortened V by 4 bases and J by 0 bases, and 13 bases separated the two germline ends. The CDR3 extends over 15 amino acids. This chain's CDR3 is CASSSLRDNSYEQYF. The CDR3 region has the DNA TGTGCCAGCAGCTCACTCCGGGACAACTCCTACGAGCAGTACTTC.